These 32 T cell receptor beta chains were sequenced from one sample in a study of blood T cell repertoires in COVID-19. The method was immunoSEQ multiplex PCR; TCRdb's version includes in-frame clones alone and lacks a portion of them. The table shows tens of thousands of clones, with 75% to 90% occurring only once. The specimen sequenced was peripheral blood. The receptors stem from a human donor with acute or convalescent COVID-19. The donor label of this sample is uncertain.

The chain recombines TRBV29-1 with TRBJ2-5; D not certain. The CDR3 has 15 residues. Germline CDR1 reads SQVTM; CDR2 reads ANQGSEA. With 4 bases removed from V and 2 bases from J, the gap between germline ends came to 17 bases. The CDR3 region is CSVAGVQNSQETQYF. DNA for the CDR3: TGCAGCGTTGCTGGCGTACAGAACTCACAAGAGACCCAGTACTTC.

This clone was observed a few times. The rearrangement uses TRBV6-5 and TRBJ1-6, with 8 bases matching TRBD1. The CDR3 consists of 12 residues. Germline V gives CDR1 MNHEY, CDR2 SVGAGI. Unmatched junction bases numbered 3, after V lost 10 bases and J lost 7 bases. DNA of the CDR3: TGTGCCATCGGACAGGGAAATTCACCCCTCCACTTT. It yields the protein CAIGQGNSPLHF.

This sequence joins TRBV6-5 and TRBJ2-7; 7 nucleotides agree with TRBD2. In germline, CDR1 is MNHEY, CDR2 SVGAGI. V trimming: 8 bases; J trimming: 2 bases; junction bases outside the gene matches: 6. The CDR3 sequence is 13 residues long. The CDR3 coding sequence is TGTGCCAGCGGGGAGGGAGAAGCCTACGAGCAGTACTTC. It codes for CASGEGEAYEQYF.

The chain combines TRBV28 with TRBJ1-1; 10 nucleotides align to TRBD1. The V and J ends lost 6 bases and 4 bases, in that order; junction bases with no gene match: 8. There are 15 residues in the CDR3. Germline V gene sequence: CDR1 MDHEN, CDR2 SYDVKM. The CDR3 protein is CASRNLDRGVTEAFF. DNA for the CDR3: TGTGCCAGCAGGAACTTGGACAGGGGGGTCACTGAAGCTTTCTTT.

A single count supports this clone. V and J are TRBV30 and TRBJ1-1, with D maybe TRBD1 (6 bases). This CDR3 comprises 12 residues. The germline CDR1 and CDR2 sequences are GTSNPN and SVGIG (reference sequence). The germline V and J ends were trimmed by 7 bases and 11 bases, with 20 bases remaining between them. CDR3 sequence reads: CASLGQSSTAFF. CDR3 bases: TGTGCCTCCCTCGGACAGAGTTCTACCGCTTTCTTT.

This chain connects TRBV15 to TRBJ2-1; no clear D gene. The CDR3 is made up of 14 amino acids. The germline V and J ends were trimmed by 0 bases and 9 bases, with 12 bases remaining between them. Germline V gene sequence: CDR1 LNHNV, CDR2 YYDKDF (reference sequence). CDR3 DNA sequence: TGTGCCACCAGCAGAGATCGAGCTTCTGGTGAGCAGTTCTTC. Translated: CATSRDRASGEQFF.

The chain combines TRBV12-3 or TRBV12-4 with TRBJ1-2; possibly TRBD1 for D (5 bases). Trimming pared 7 bases from V and 4 bases from J, leaving 10 bases between. The CDR3 has 12 residues. The CDR3: CASTGTFYGYTF. The CDR3 nucleotides are TGTGCCAGCACCGGGACTTTCTATGGCTACACCTTC.

This clone was counted a few times. The rearrangement uses TRBV4-2 and TRBJ1-2; D possibly corresponds to TRBD1 (6 bases). The CDR3 consists of 17 residues. CDR1 LGHNA and CDR2 YNFKEQ come from the germline V gene. Trimming removed 3 bases from V and 5 bases from J, with 22 bases in between. DNA for the CDR3: TGTGCCAGCAGCCAGGACCAGTTCGCAGGGGTTCCTTATGGCTACACCTTC. Its translation is CASSQDQFAGVPYGYTF.

This sequence joins TRBV4-1 and TRBJ2-7; 7 nucleotides line up with TRBD1. Germline-derived CDR1 and CDR2 are MGHRA and YSYEKL. The V gene end was trimmed by 2 bases and the J gene end by 4 bases; junction bases not matched to a gene: 5. The CDR3 has 14 amino acids. The CDR3 protein is CASSQQTGQYEQYF. CDR3 in DNA: TGCGCCAGCAGCCAACAGACAGGGCAGTACGAGCAGTACTTC.

The rearrangement joins TRBV6-4 to TRBJ1-1; 7 nucleotides match TRBD1. Germline CDR1 MRHNA, CDR2 SNTAGT. CDR3 length equals 13 residues. J gave up 2 bases and V 5 bases, and 2 bases lay outside the gene matches. CDR3 sequence reads: CASSRDSNTEAFF. CDR3 bases: TGTGCCAGCAGTCGGGACAGTAACACTGAAGCTTTCTTT.

The chain combines TRBV18 with TRBJ2-1; 12 bases are a match to TRBD2. The length of the CDR3 is 15 residues. V was pared by 0 bases and J by 10 bases, with 4 bases of the junction left unmatched. Germline V CDR1 and CDR2: KGHSH, LQKENI. The DNA of the CDR3 is TGTGCCAGCTCACCACCGGGACTAGCGGGTGAAGAGCAGTTCTTC. It encodes CASSPPGLAGEEQFF.

This clone was detected only once. The chain recombines TRBV2 with TRBJ1-4, with 7 bases aligning to TRBD1. CDR1 is SNHLY and CDR2 is FYNNEI in the germline V gene. The J segment lost 8 bases and the V segment lost 6 bases, leaving 12 bases of the junction unmatched. The CDR3 has 15 residues. The CDR3 DNA follows: TGTGCCAGCAGAAGACAGGGCTCGTTTGGGGAAAAACTGTTTTTT. The encoded protein is CASRRQGSFGEKLFF.

The chain carries TRBV3-1 (or the pseudogene TRBV3-2) and TRBJ2-7, with D tentatively TRBD2 (7 bases). The germline V gene encodes CDR1 LGHDT and CDR2 YNNKEL (reference sequence). CDR3 length: 15 residues. V was cut by 4 bases and J by 2 bases, with 15 bases left in between. CDR3 DNA: TGTGCCAGCAGCCTCCAGGGAGGGGGACCCTACGAGCAGTACTTC. Its protein product is CASSLQGGGPYEQYF.

V is TRBV4-3 and J is TRBJ2-3, with 11 positions matching TRBD2. Losses at the gene ends were 1 base for V and 0 bases for J; bases not matched to a gene: 9. Germline V gene data show CDR1 as LGHNA and CDR2 as YSLEER. This CDR3 contains 19 residues. CDR3: CASSQGRLAGLISTDTQYF. As DNA, the CDR3 is TGCGCCAGCAGCCAAGGTCGACTAGCGGGGTTGATTAGCACAGATACGCAGTATTTT.

V gene TRBV30 combines with J gene TRBJ2-1, with TRBD2 as a possible D gene (5 bases). V gave up 2 bases and J gave up 15 bases, with 17 bases separating them. This CDR3 is 12 amino acids long. CDR1 GTSNPN and CDR2 SVGIG come from the germline V gene (reference sequence). DNA for the CDR3: TGTGCCTGGAGTCCAACGGGGATTATGGCGTTCTTC. Translating it yields CAWSPTGIMAFF.

This clone was picked up one time. The chain couples TRBV19 to TRBJ1-5; 12 nucleotides line up with TRBD1. The CDR3 covers 16 residues. The V gene's germline CDR1 is LNHDA and CDR2 SQIVND (reference sequence). V trimming: 4 bases; J trimming: 5 bases; junction bases outside the gene matches: 6. Here the CDR3 reads CASSTAGTGGHQPQHF. Written as DNA, the CDR3 is TGTGCCAGTAGTACGGCTGGGACAGGGGGCCATCAGCCCCAGCATTTT.

In regard to this clone: An end of the junction differs from the germline gene, which may be a read error. The gene calls are TRBV11-2 and TRBJ1-3; D is uncertain. The CDR3 extends over 15 amino acids. Per germline, CDR1 SGHAT and CDR2 FQNNGV. The CDR3 DNA reads TGTGCCAGCAGCTTACAGGCAAGCTCTAGAAACACCATATATTTT. It specifies CASSLQASSRNTIYF.

The chain carries TRBV18 and TRBJ1-1, with 10 bases that match TRBD1. Trimming took 5 bases from V and 2 from J; bases not matched to a gene: 8. The CDR3 is made up of 16 amino acids. The germline CDR1 and CDR2 sequences are KGHSH and LQKENI. This CDR3 is CASSKGTGAYNTEAFF. The CDR3 DNA reads TGTGCCAGCTCAAAAGGGACAGGGGCATATAACACTGAAGCTTTCTTT.

The CDR3 here is CASLDRVLDEQFF. In DNA form, the CDR3 reads TGTGCCAGCCTGGACAGGGTATTAGATGAGCAGTTCTTC. J is TRBJ2-1 and V is TRBV28; 8 nucleotides line up with TRBD1. Germline V lookup: CDR1 MDHEN, CDR2 SYDVKM. J gave up 8 bases and V 8 bases, and 8 bases lay outside the gene matches. The CDR3 is made up of 13 amino acids.

This chain connects TRBV27 to TRBJ1-1, with 9 bases fitting TRBD1. Germline V CDR1 and CDR2: MNHEY, SMNVEV (reference sequence). With 8 bases clipped from V and 10 bases from J, the junction kept 8 bases outside the gene matches. The CDR3 has 12 amino acids. CDR3 nucleotides: TGTGCCAGCCGGGACAGGGTGGAAAGAGCTTTCTTT. The encoded protein is CASRDRVERAFF.

J is TRBJ1-3 and V is TRBV5-4; a possible D gene is TRBD1 (6 bases). CDR1 is SGHNT and CDR2 is YYREEE in the germline V gene (reference sequence). This CDR3 region has 16 residues. The V end lost 5 bases, the J end lost 0 bases, and 15 bases lay between the germline ends. The chain's CDR3 is CASSVDRLSSGNTIYF. The CDR3 bases are TGTGCCAGCAGTGTTGACAGGCTATCCTCTGGAAACACCATATATTTT. The complete variable domain, with remaining parts taken from reference TRBV5-4 and TRBJ1-3, reads ETGVTQSPTHLIKTRGQQVTLRCSSQSGHNTVSWYQQALGQGPQFIFQYYREEENGRGNFPPRFSGLQFPNYSSELNVNALELDDSALYLCASSVDRLSSGNTIYFGEGSWLTVV.

This chain connects TRBV6-6 to TRBJ1-4; 8 positions agree with TRBD1. Germline V gene data show CDR1 as MNHNY and CDR2 as SVGAGI (reference sequence). CDR3 length: 14 amino acids. Trimming at V came to 5 bases and at J to 7 bases, leaving 6 bases not matched to a gene. In DNA, the CDR3 is TGTGCCAGCAGTGACGACAGGGGTGGTGAAAAACTGTTTTTT. Its protein is CASSDDRGGEKLFF.

CDR3 sequence reads: CATSERLAGDTDTQYF. The CDR3 DNA reads as TGTGCCACCAGTGAAAGACTAGCGGGGGACACAGATACGCAGTATTTT. The rearrangement joins TRBV24-1 to TRBJ2-3; 12 bases fit TRBD2. Per germline, CDR1 KGHDR and CDR2 SFDVKD. CDR3 length equals 16 residues. The J segment lost 2 bases and the V segment lost 4 bases, leaving 3 bases of the junction unmatched.

This clone came up once. This sequence joins TRBV27 and TRBJ2-3; D gene unclear. This CDR3 has 15 amino acids. Per germline, CDR1 MNHEY and CDR2 SMNVEV (reference sequence). The V end lost 3 bases, the J end lost 2 bases, and 12 bases lay between the germline ends. The CDR3 region is CASSFSVVATDTQYF. The CDR3 nucleotides are TGTGCCAGCAGTTTTTCCGTCGTAGCCACAGATACGCAGTATTTT.

The rearrangement links TRBV19 to TRBJ1-2; 7 bases fit TRBD1. Germline V gene sequence: CDR1 LNHDA, CDR2 SQIVND (reference sequence). V lost 5 bases to trimming and J lost 4 bases; unmatched junction nucleotides: 10. This CDR3 comprises 15 residues. CDR3 amino acids: CASSPQFGQVYGYTF. Written as DNA, the CDR3 is TGTGCCAGTAGTCCCCAATTCGGACAGGTCTATGGCTACACCTTC.

V and J are TRBV3-1 (or the pseudogene TRBV3-2) and TRBJ1-6; D is ambiguous. V was trimmed by 1 base and J by 8 bases, leaving 6 bases between them. In germline, CDR1 is LGHDT, CDR2 YNNKEL (reference sequence). The CDR3 sequence is 13 residues long. Here the CDR3 DNA reads TGTGCCAGCAGCCAAGTCGGGGATTCACCCCTCCACTTT. Amino acid sequence: CASSQVGDSPLHF.

The genes are TRBV30 and TRBJ2-1; the match to TRBD2 covers 13 bases. CDR3 length equals 15 residues. The ends lost 3 bases at V and 9 bases at J; junction bases unmatched: 8. In germline, CDR1 is GTSNPN, CDR2 SVGIG (reference sequence). Here the CDR3 reads CAWSILAGGPREQFF. CDR3 in DNA: TGTGCCTGGAGCATACTAGCGGGGGGGCCTCGTGAGCAGTTCTTC.

This sequence joins TRBV6-2 or TRBV6-3 and TRBJ2-1, with D tentatively TRBD2 (5 bases). The CDR3 is 14 residues long. V shed 5 bases and J shed 6 bases, with 14 bases lying between them. Looked up from germline, CDR1 is MNHEY and CDR2 is SVGEGT. The CDR3 bases are TGTGCCAGCAGTGACCCGGGAAGCTTCAATGAGCAGTTCTTC. It translates to CASSDPGSFNEQFF.

This chain connects TRBV7-2 to TRBJ2-7; D remains ambiguous. Trimming removed 1 base from V and 0 bases from J, with 4 bases in between. The germline gives CDR1 SGHTA, CDR2 FQGNSA. The CDR3 is 13 residues long. The CDR3 protein is CASSLGVSYEQYF. The CDR3 DNA follows: TGTGCCAGCAGCTTAGGAGTCTCCTACGAGCAGTACTTC.

The V call is TRBV19, the J call TRBJ2-7; 12 bases are a match to TRBD2. There are 16 residues in the CDR3. V lost 1 base, J lost 3 bases, and 4 bases stayed unmatched. Germline V gene data show CDR1 as LNHDA and CDR2 as SQIVND (reference sequence). Written as DNA, the CDR3 is TGTGCCAGTAGTATAGGGACTAGCGGGGAATTCTACGAGCAGTACTTC. Translating gives CASSIGTSGEFYEQYF.

The genes are TRBV2 and TRBJ1-2; TRBD1 matches at 8 bases. The germline V gene encodes CDR1 SNHLY and CDR2 FYNNEI. V gave up 5 bases and J gave up 6 bases; unmatched junction bases: 5. The CDR3 spans 13 residues. In DNA form, the CDR3 reads TGTGCCAGCAGTACGGACAGGGATCATGGCTACACCTTC. Protein: CASSTDRDHGYTF.

V and J are TRBV6-5 and TRBJ2-3; TRBD2 matches at 7 bases. Per the germline V gene, CDR1 is MNHEY and CDR2 is SVGAGI. The CDR3 sequence is 13 residues long. With V trimmed by 8 bases and J by 1 base, 3 bases remained unmatched. CDR3 loop: CASQSGGTDTQYF. The CDR3 DNA reads TGTGCCAGCCAAAGCGGGGGCACAGATACGCAGTATTTT.